This TCR beta chain was identified during a study of blood T cells in healthy people across ages. Sample-barcoded 5' priming and a J-beta primer mix drove a second PCR of roughly 6 to 12 cycles. The template-switch adaptor was a 5' adaptor with 12 random nucleotides. It tagged each cDNA molecule. TCRdb redid the calling of the 5' RACE reads with MiXCR, one entry per CDR3 protein. The table shows just over 800,000 distinct CDR3 sequences, with approximately 59% occurring only once. General study points: Roughly linearly, TCR beta diversity per million T cells fell as age increased. Higher diversity, along with more naive CD4+ cells, distinguished long-lived donors from aged donors.

Comment on this clonotype: Its cognate antigen is unknown.

The V and J ends lost 6 bases and 10 bases, in that order; junction bases with no gene match: 20. The CDR3 spans 18 residues. Germline V gene data show CDR1 as MNHEY and CDR2 as SMNVEV (reference sequence). The rearrangement links TRBV27 to TRBJ1-4, with TRBD1 matching 10 bases. The sequence came from a man aged 25 to 40 in good health. The sample consisted of blood. Written as DNA, the CDR3 is TGTGCCAGCAGCCCCAGACTCGGACAGGGGGTAACGTCTGGAAAACTGTTTTTT. Translation: CASSPRLGQGVTSGKLFF.